This T cell receptor (beta chain) was captured by sequencing in a study of PD-1 blockade in classical Hodgkin lymphoma. Points from the study as a whole: Newly diagnosed patients were said to have less baseline TCR diversity than healthy donors did. The CD4+ diversity rise by C4D1 was clearest in complete responders.

As regards this clone: The antigen remains unidentified.

Each of the patients experienced relapse following autologous stem cell transplantation, and their brentuximab vedotin exposure differed. Best responses fell into complete response, partial response or progressive disease. Generated by immunoSEQ multiplex PCR, the TCRdb table keeps only in-frame clones and is missing some. Of under 95,000 clones detected, roughly 91% appear once; the ten largest clones hold less than 3%. With 3 bases removed from V and 2 bases from J, the gap between germline ends came to 7 bases. CDR1 and CDR2 from the germline V gene are GTSNPN and SVGIG (reference sequence). This CDR3 is 12 amino acids long.

This chain joins TRBV30 and TRBJ1-2, with D unclear. Sequencing used peripheral blood mononuclear cells (PBMCs), obtained before the second cycle of nivolumab. This receptor was taken from a human donor with classical Hodgkin lymphoma. CDR3 sequence reads: CAWSAGNYGYTF. Here the CDR3 DNA reads TGTGCCTGGAGCGCGGGGAACTATGGCTACACCTTC.